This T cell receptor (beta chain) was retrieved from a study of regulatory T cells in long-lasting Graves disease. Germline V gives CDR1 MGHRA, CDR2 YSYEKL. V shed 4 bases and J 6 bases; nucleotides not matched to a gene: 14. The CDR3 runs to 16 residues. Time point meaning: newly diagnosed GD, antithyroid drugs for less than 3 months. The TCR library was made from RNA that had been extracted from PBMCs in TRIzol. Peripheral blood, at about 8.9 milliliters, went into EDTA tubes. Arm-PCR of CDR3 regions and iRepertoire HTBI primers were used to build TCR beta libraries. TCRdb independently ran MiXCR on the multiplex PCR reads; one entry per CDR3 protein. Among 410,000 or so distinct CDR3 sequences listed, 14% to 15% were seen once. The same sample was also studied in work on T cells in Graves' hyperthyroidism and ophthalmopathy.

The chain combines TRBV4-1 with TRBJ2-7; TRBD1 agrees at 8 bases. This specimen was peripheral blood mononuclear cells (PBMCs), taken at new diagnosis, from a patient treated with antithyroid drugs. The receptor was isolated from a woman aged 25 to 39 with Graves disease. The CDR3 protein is CASSRLPGQVDREQYF. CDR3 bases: TGCGCCAGCAGCCGCCTCCCGGGACAGGTAGATCGCGAGCAGTACTTC.